The next 15 T cell receptor gamma chains were all read from a single sample in a study of gamma delta lymphoproliferative disorders and STAT genes (dated by TCRdb to the late 2010s). Receptors were amplified or captured by multiplex PCR. Sequencing was performed on an Illumina MiSeq. TCRdb reanalyzed the public reads with the CATT caller, and identical DNA sequences were merged afterwards. This sample holds several hundred gamma-chain clones; about 12% were observed only once. Around a quarter of the sample lies in the top ten. For both patients and controls, peripheral blood mononuclear cells were isolated, and the genomic DNA from these cells was used for TCR sequencing. The sequenced sample was blood. These receptors all come from a human donor in good health.

By proportion, this clone is medium-sized. V and J are TRGV4 and TRGJ1 or TRGJ2. The J gene comes from matching the DNA to germline here; TCRdb lacks it. The CDR3 runs 11 residues. Per the germline V gene, CDR1 is EGSTGY and CDR2 is YDSYTSSV. V trimming: 0 bases; J trimming: 12 bases; junction bases outside the gene matches: 5. The CDR3 sequence is CATWDGLGKLF. The CDR3 nucleotides read TGTGCCACCTGGGATGGGCTGGGGAAACTCTTT.

In its sample, this clone ranks as medium-sized. V and J are TRGV4 and TRGJ1 or TRGJ2. TCRdb is silent on the J gene; assignment here came from matching the DNA to germline. This CDR3 comprises 10 residues. CDR1 and CDR2 (germline): EGSTGY, YDSYTSSV. J gave up 9 bases and V 1 base, and 0 bases lay outside the gene matches. CDR3 amino acids: CATWDGKKLF. The CDR3 nucleotides are TGTGCCACCTGGGATGGTAAGAAACTCTTT.

This clone is large within its sample. This chain joins TRGV8 and TRGJ1 or TRGJ2. Because TCRdb records no J gene, it was assigned here through a match of the DNA to germline. With 5 bases clipped from V and 1 base from J, the junction kept 5 bases outside the gene matches. Germline V gene sequence: CDR1 VENAVY, CDR2 YDSYNSRV. This CDR3 region has 13 residues. CDR3 in amino acids: CATWVLNYYKKLF. The CDR3 nucleotides read TGTGCCACCTGGGTACTAAATTATTATAAGAAACTCTTT.

This clone was counted a few times. The protein in TCRdb stems from a much larger clone and differs at residue 12 from this DNA's translation, likely a read error; here the protein is translated from the DNA. The chain combines TRGV10 with TRGJP1. TCRdb records no J gene; here it was assigned by comparing the DNA to germline. TRGV10 is an ORF, with its function uncertain. CDR3 length: 15 residues. CDR3 sequence (DNA): TGTGCTGCGTGGTCCCATTATACCACTGGTTGGTACAAGATATTT. Its translation: CAAWSHYTTGWYKIF.

This clone is labeled as large. The CDR3 DNA reads as TGTGCCACCTGGGATAGGGTTAGTGATTATAAGAAACTCTTT. This translates into CATWDRVSDYKKLF. V is TRGV8 and J is TRGJ1 or TRGJ2. The J gene is absent in TCRdb and was assigned here via DNA matching to germline. The CDR3 loop spans 14 amino acids. Germline assignment: CDR1 VENAVY and CDR2 YDSYNSRV. Losses at the gene ends were 0 bases for V and 5 bases for J; bases not matched to a gene: 7.

Sample share makes this clone medium-sized. The chain uses TRGV2 and TRGJ1 or TRGJ2. Matching the DNA to germline supplied the J gene, which TCRdb does not give. The CDR3 contains 14 residues. The J segment lost 3 bases and the V segment lost 0 bases, leaving 5 bases of the junction unmatched. The germline CDR1 and CDR2 sequences are EGSNGY and YDSYNSKV. The CDR3 spells CATWDGGSYYKKLF. DNA of the CDR3: TGTGCCACCTGGGACGGGGGGAGTTATTATAAGAAACTCTTT.

A remark on this clone: A read error is the likely source, as a far larger clone sits one nucleotide away. Other nucleotide sequences from this sample produce the same CDR3. This chain uses TRGV4 with TRGJ1 or TRGJ2. TCRdb gives no J gene; it was assigned here by matching the DNA to germline. Per germline, CDR1 EGSTGY and CDR2 YDSYTSSV. The CDR3 spans 10 residues. V lost 2 bases, J lost 12 bases, and 4 bases stayed unmatched. The CDR3 bases are TGTGCCACCTGGGATGTGGGGAAACTCTTT. Translating gives CATWDVGKLF.

Sample share makes this clone medium-sized. The CDR3 coding sequence is TGTGCCTTGTGGGCTGCGGTTTATTATAAGAAACTCTTT. Translation gives CALWAAVYYKKLF. The chain joins TRGV9 to TRGJ1 or TRGJ2. TCRdb gives no J gene; it was assigned here by matching the DNA to germline. The J segment lost 3 bases and the V segment lost 5 bases, leaving 7 bases of the junction unmatched. Looked up from germline, CDR1 is GITISATS and CDR2 is ISYDGTV (reference sequence). The CDR3 runs to 13 residues.

The gene calls are TRGV11 and TRGJ1 or TRGJ2. TRGV11 is treated as an ORF (open reading frame) with a function not yet certain. This CDR3 contains 10 residues. The J segment lost 11 bases and the V segment lost 8 bases, leaving 6 bases of the junction unmatched. The CDR3 DNA sequence: TGTGCCTGCTGGACCCCGGAGAAACTCTTT. Protein product: CACWTPEKLF.

This clone is classed as large. V and J are TRGV5 and TRGJP2. Assignment of the J gene here rests on matching the DNA to germline, because TCRdb gives none. From germline, CDR1 is VINAFY and CDR2 YDVSNSKD. The trim removed 3 bases at V and 2 bases at J, leaving 3 bases unmatched. This CDR3 has 14 amino acids. CDR3 in amino acids: CATWDWSSDWIKTF. CDR3 sequence (DNA): TGTGCCACCTGGGACTGGAGTAGTGATTGGATCAAGACGTTT.

By sample fraction, this clone is medium-sized. The genes are TRGV4 and TRGJ1 or TRGJ2. No J gene is reported in TCRdb; it was inferred here by comparing the DNA with germline. The CDR3 runs 13 residues. Losses at the gene ends were 4 bases for V and 2 bases for J; bases not matched to a gene: 5. Looked up from germline, CDR1 is EGSTGY and CDR2 is YDSYTSSV. This chain's CDR3 is CATWDGDYYKKLF. Here the CDR3 DNA reads TGTGCCACCTGGGACGGCGATTATTATAAGAAACTCTTT.

This clone ranks as medium-sized. The chain carries TRGV2 and TRGJ1 or TRGJ2. Assignment of the J gene here rests on matching the DNA to germline, because TCRdb gives none. CDR3 size: 12 residues. V lost 4 bases to trimming and J lost 5 bases; unmatched junction nucleotides: 5. Per the germline V gene, CDR1 is EGSNGY and CDR2 is YDSYNSKV. In nucleotides, the CDR3 is TGTGCCACCTGGGATAGTAATTATAAGAAACTCTTT. Its protein is CATWDSNYKKLF.

This clone is classed as medium-sized (0.01 to 0.1%). The chain is built from TRGV5 and TRGJ1 or TRGJ2. TCRdb lists no J gene, so it was determined here by aligning the DNA to germline. CDR1 VINAFY and CDR2 YDVSNSKD come from the germline V gene. The V gene end was trimmed by 4 bases and the J gene end by 7 bases; junction bases not matched to a gene: 10. CDR3 length: 13 residues. CDR3: CATWEPPGYKKLF. As DNA, the CDR3 is TGTGCCACCTGGGAACCCCCAGGGTATAAGAAACTCTTT.

By share, this clone ranks as large (0.1 to 1%). This chain uses TRGV2 with TRGJP2. Assignment of the J gene here rests on matching the DNA to germline, because TCRdb gives none. The V gene's germline CDR1 is EGSNGY and CDR2 YDSYNSKV. V was clipped by 2 bases and J by 3 bases; unmatched bases: 3. The CDR3 consists of 14 residues. The CDR3 bases are TGTGCCACCTGGGACGTTCGTAGTGATTGGATCAAGACGTTT. Protein product: CATWDVRSDWIKTF.

By sample share, this clone is medium-sized. The chain uses TRGV10 and TRGJ1 or TRGJ2. TCRdb leaves out the J gene; it was filled in here by matching the DNA to germline. TRGV10 is filed as an ORF, its function uncertain. This CDR3 has 13 amino acids. The J segment lost 11 bases and the V segment lost 8 bases, leaving 16 bases of the junction unmatched. This CDR3 is CAAWDGRVGEKLF. CDR3 nucleotide sequence: TGTGCTGCGTGGGATGGTCGCGTGGGTGAGAAACTCTTT.